This TCR beta chain is drawn from a study of memory CD4+ T cells and cytomegalovirus serostatus (dated by TCRdb to the late 2010s). The study in broad terms: A total of around 35 healthy Belgian adults, of whom 9 were CMV seropositive and about 24 were CMV seronegative, were included in the cohort. CD4+ memory TCRbeta repertoires of a Belgian cohort with known cytomegalovirus serostatus were sequenced in order to replicate a published TCR-based CMV serostatus classifier.

Counted from cysteine to phenylalanine, this CDR3 has 15 amino acids. Only the CDR3 part of the read is kept: 45 bases, read in frame from the first base. CDR1 MDHEN and CDR2 SYDVKM are derived from the germline V gene. V is reduced by 3 bases and J by 2 bases, leaving a spacing of 14 bases between them. In the case of this clone: This clone's antigen is unknown. There are no base qualities to consult, and no much larger clone falls within one base.

The Quick-DNA Microprep Kit was used to extract genomic DNA from the sorted cells. TCRbeta DNA was amplified with the immunoSEQ hsTCRbeta kit following the manufacturer's protocol. An Illumina MiSeq instrument was used to sequence the TCRbeta libraries. The study's own analysis went as follows. Once out-of-frame sequences had been removed, a few million distinct TCRbeta sequences were left, which works out to an average of about 67,000 per individual. Each individual was scored using the number of 164 previously reported CMV-associated TCRbeta sequences that the individual carried and the total number of productive distinct TCRbeta sequences. A beta-binomial model was reimplemented in Python, and scikit-learn random forests with default parameters were trained on US cohort data. Classifier performance on the Belgian cohort was summarized as median AUC with percentile confidence intervals over 10,000 bootstrap iterations. Held by TCRdb, this immuneACCESS table contains in-frame sequences only and omits some clones. Under half of the omission traces to an unresolved V gene where checked; the cause of the rest is unknown. The D gene and trimming were derived from the DNA, and the V and J assignments and clone size from that table. The table for this sample lists 40,000 to 50,000 clones; around four fifths of them were counted only once. The ten largest make up more than 1% of the sample.

The investigation overall reported the following: Results were interpreted as suggesting that the CMV-associated TCR signature is largely present in the CD4+ memory repertoire. CMV serostatus prediction reached a median bootstrapped AUC of roughly 0.96 with the original framework and just under 0.93 with a US-trained random forest. On the Belgian cohort, the classifier built on the original framework reached a median bootstrapped AUC of about 0.96, with a 95% CI of 0.76-1.00. Of around 160 previously reported CMV-associated TCRbeta sequences, 60 to 85 appeared in the CD4+ memory repertoires, each in one to five individuals. Unlike the original study, which covered naive and memory CD4+ and CD8+ populations, the Belgian study sequenced only CD4+CD45RO+ memory cells.

A FACSAria II was used to sort memory CD4+ T cells, defined as single viable CD3+CD4+CD8-CD45RO+ cells. To determine CMV serostatus, a Roche Elecsys assay was used that detects serum IgG against CMV pp150, pp28, p38 and p52. Once the samples were thawed, total CD4+ T cells were enriched through positive selection using CD4 magnetic microbeads. The samples came from a separate study whose specific focus was interrogating the CD4+ T cell memory repertoire. Peripheral blood mononuclear cells were isolated and cryopreserved following standard operating procedures; serum was stored at -80 °C. CD3-PerCP (BW264/56), CD4-APC (RPA-T4), CD45RO-PE (UCHT1) and CD8-Pacific Orange (3B5) antibodies were used for staining, and non-viable cells were excluded with Sytox blue.

The chain is made from TRBV28 and TRBJ2-7; tentative D gene TRBD1, with 7 bases matching. This receptor was taken from an adult in good health and CMV-seropositive. Sequencing was carried out using memory CD4+ T cells from blood. For the CDR3, the sequence is CASSFQGGSPYEQYF. The bases are TGTGCCAGCAGTTTTCAGGGGGGTAGCCCCTACGAGCAGTACTTC.